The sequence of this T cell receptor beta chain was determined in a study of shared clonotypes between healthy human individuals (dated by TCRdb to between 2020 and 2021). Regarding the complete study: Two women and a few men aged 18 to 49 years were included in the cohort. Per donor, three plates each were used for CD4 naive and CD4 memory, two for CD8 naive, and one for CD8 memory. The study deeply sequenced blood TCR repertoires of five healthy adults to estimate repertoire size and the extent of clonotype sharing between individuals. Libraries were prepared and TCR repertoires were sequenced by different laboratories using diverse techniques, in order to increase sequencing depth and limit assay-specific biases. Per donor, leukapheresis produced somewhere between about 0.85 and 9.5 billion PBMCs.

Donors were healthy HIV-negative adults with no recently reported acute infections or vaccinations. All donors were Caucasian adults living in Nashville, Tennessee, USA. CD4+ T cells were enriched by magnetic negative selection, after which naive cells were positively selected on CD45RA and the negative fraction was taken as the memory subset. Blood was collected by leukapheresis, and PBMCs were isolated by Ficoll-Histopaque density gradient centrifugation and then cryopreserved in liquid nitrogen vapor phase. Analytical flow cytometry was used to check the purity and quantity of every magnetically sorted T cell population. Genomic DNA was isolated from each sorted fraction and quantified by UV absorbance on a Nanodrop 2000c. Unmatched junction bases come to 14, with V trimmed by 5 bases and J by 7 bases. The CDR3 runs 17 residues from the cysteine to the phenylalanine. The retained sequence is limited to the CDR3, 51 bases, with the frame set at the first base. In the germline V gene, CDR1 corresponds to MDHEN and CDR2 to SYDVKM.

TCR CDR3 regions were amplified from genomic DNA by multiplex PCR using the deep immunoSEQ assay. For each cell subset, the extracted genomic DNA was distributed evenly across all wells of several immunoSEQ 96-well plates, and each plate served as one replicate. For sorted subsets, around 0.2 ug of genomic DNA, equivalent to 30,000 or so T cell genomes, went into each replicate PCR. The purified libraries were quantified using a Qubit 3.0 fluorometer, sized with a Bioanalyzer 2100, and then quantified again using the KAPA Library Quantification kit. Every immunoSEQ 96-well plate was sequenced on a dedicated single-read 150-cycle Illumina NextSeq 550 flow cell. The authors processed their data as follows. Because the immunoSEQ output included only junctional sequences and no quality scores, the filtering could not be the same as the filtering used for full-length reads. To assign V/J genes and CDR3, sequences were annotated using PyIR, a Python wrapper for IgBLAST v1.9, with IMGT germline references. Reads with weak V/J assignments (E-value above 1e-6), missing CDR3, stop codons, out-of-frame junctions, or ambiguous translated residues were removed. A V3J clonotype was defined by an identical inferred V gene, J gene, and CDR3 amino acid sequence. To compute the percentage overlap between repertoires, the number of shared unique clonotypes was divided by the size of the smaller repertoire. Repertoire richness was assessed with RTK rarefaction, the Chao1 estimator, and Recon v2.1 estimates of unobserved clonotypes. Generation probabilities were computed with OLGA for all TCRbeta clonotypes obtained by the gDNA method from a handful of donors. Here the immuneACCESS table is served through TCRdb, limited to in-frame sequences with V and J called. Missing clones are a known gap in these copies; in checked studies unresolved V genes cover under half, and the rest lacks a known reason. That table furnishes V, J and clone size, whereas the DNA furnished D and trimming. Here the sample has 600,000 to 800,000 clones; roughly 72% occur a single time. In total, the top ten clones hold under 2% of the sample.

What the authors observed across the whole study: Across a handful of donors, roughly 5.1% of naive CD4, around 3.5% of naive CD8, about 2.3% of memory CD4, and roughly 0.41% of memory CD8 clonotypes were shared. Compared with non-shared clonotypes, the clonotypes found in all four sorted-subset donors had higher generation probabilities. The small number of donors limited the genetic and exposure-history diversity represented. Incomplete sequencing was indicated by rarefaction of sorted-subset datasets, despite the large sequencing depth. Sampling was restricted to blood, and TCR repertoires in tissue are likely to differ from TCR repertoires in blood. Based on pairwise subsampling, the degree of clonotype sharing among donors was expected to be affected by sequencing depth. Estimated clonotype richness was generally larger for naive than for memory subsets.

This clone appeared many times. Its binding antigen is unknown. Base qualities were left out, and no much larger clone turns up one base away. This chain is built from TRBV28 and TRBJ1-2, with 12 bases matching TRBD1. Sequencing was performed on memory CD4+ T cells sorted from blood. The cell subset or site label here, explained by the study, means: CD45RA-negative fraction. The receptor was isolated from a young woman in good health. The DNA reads TGTGCCAGCAGTCCCCTTCCGGGACAGGGGGCGTTCGGTGGCTACACCTTC. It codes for CASSPLPGQGAFGGYTF.